The clone carrying this T cell receptor beta chain was observed a handful of times. The CDR3 totals 13 residues. Germline-derived CDR1 and CDR2 are GTSNPN and SVGIG (reference sequence). V gave up 3 bases and J gave up 5 bases, with 12 bases separating them. A second PCR, run for roughly 7 to 11 cycles, used a sample-barcoded 5' primer plus a J-beta primer mix. TCRdb fed the 5' RACE reads into MiXCR, producing one record per CDR3 protein. Here the sample spans 1.5 million to 2 million distinct CDR3 sequences, roughly 30% being singletons. The entry originates in a study of blood T cells in healthy people across ages.

The sequence was collected from a woman in her twenties or thirties in good health. This chain links TRBV30 with TRBJ2-3; no firm D call. The sequenced sample consisted of blood. The CDR3 region has the DNA TGTGCCTGGAGGCTCAGGTCGGAAGATACGCAGTATTTT. Encoded protein: CAWRLRSEDTQYF.